This T cell receptor beta chain was identified during a study of T cells in Graves' hyperthyroidism and ophthalmopathy. General observations from the study: Blood also contained most expanded thyroid clonotypes above 0.001.

The germline V gene has CDR1 GTSNPN and CDR2 SVGIG (reference sequence). V was pared by 2 bases and J by 7 bases, with 9 bases between. CDR3 length: 12 amino acids. Researchers took RNA transcripts and amplified the TCR beta CDR3 regions from them. The HTBI primer set was used in a first-round RT-PCR of the TCR CDR3. TCRdb analysed the multiplex PCR reads with MiXCR anew, one entry per CDR3 protein. The sample yields about 600,000 distinct CDR3 sequences, roughly 15% seen once. This clonotype has a count of ten or more. Its antigen is unidentified. The V call is TRBV30, the J call TRBJ2-1, with unresolved D. What was sequenced was blood. This clonotype was obtained from a woman between 50 and 59 years old with Graves' ophthalmopathy. The CDR3 is CAWSPLMNEQFF. In nucleotides, the CDR3 is TGTGCCTGGAGTCCACTAATGAATGAGCAGTTCTTC.